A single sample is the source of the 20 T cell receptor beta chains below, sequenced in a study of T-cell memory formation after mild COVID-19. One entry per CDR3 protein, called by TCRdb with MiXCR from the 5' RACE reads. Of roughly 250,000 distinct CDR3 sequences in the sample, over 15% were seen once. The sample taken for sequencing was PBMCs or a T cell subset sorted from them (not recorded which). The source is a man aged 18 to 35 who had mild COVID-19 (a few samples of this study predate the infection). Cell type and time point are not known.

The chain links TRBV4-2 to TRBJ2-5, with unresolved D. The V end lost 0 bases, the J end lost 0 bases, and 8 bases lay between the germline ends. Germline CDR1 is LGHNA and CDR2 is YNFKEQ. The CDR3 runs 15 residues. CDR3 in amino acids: CASSQEGGNQETQYF. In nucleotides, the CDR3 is TGTGCCAGCAGCCAAGAGGGCGGCAACCAAGAGACCCAGTACTTC.

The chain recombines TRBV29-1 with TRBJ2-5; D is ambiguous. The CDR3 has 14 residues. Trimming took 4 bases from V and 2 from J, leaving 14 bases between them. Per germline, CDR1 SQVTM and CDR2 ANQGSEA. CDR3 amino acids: CSVGSVGPQETQYF. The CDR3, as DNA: TGCAGCGTTGGGTCTGTGGGTCCGCAAGAGACCCAGTACTTC.

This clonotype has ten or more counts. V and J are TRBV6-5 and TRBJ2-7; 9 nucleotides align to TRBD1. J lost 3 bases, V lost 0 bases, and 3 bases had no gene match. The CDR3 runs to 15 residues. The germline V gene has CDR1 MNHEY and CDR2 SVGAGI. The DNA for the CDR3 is TGTGCCAGCAGTTACTCCGGGACAGGGCGCTACGAGCAGTACTTC. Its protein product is CASSYSGTGRYEQYF.

The DNA for the CDR3 is TGCGCCAGCAGCCAAGTCCAGGGGACAGGGAATACGCAGTATTTT. As protein: CASSQVQGTGNTQYF. This chain links TRBV4-1 with TRBJ2-3; TRBD1 matches 9 bases. Germline CDR1 reads MGHRA; CDR2 reads YSYEKL. The length of the CDR3 is 15 residues. Losses at the gene ends were 1 base for V and 7 bases for J; bases not matched to a gene: 6.

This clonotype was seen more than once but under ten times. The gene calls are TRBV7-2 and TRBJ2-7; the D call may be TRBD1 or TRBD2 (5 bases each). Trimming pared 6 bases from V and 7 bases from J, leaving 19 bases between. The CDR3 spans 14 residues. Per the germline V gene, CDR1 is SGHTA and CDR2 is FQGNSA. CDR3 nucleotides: TGTGCCAGCAGTCAAGGGCCGGGGCCCCCTGAGCAGTACGTC. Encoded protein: CASSQGPGPPEQYV.

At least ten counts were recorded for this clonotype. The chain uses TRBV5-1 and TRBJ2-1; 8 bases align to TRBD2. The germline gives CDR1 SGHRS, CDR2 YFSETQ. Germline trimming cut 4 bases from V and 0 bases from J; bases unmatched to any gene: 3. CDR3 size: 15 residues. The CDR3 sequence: CASSAGTSSYNEQFF. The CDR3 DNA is TGCGCCAGCAGCGCAGGGACTAGCTCCTACAATGAGCAGTTCTTC.

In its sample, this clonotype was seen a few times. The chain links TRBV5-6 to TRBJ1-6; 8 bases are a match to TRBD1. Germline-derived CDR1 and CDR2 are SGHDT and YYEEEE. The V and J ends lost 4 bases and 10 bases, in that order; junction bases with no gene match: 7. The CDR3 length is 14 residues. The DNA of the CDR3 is TGTGCCAGCAGCAGGGGACAGGATTGGTCACCCCTCCACTTT. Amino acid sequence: CASSRGQDWSPLHF.

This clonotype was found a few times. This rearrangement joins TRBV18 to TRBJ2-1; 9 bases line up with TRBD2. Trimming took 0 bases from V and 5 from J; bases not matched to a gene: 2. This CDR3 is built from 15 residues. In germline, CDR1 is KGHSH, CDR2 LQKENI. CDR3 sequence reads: CASSPPGLADNEQFF. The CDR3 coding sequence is TGTGCCAGCTCACCACCGGGACTAGCAGACAATGAGCAGTTCTTC.

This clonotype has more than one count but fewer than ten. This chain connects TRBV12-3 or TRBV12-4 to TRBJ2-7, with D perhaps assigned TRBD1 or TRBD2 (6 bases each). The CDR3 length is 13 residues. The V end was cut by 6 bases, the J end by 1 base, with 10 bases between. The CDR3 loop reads CASRRDKSYEQYF. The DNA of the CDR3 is TGTGCCAGCAGGCGGGACAAGTCCTACGAGCAGTACTTC.

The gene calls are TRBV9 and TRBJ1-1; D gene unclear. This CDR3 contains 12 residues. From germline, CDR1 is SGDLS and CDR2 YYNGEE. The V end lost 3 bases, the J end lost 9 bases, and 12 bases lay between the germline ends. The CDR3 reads CASSGVIGKAFF. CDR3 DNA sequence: TGTGCCAGCAGCGGAGTGATCGGGAAAGCTTTCTTT.

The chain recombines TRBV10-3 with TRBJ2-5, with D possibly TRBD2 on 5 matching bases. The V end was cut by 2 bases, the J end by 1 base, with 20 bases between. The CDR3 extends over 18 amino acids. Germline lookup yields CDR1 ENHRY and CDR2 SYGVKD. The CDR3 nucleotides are TGTGCCATCAGTGAGCCGGGTACGGGAAGGCGGGCCCAAGAGACCCAGTACTTC. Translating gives CAISEPGTGRRAQETQYF.

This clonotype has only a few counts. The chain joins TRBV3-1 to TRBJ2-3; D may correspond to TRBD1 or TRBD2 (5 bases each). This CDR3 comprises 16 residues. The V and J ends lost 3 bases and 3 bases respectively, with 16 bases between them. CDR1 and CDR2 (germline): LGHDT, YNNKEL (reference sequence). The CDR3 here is CASSHTPGPKTDTQYF. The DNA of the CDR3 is TGTGCCAGCAGCCACACCCCGGGACCCAAGACAGATACGCAGTATTTT.

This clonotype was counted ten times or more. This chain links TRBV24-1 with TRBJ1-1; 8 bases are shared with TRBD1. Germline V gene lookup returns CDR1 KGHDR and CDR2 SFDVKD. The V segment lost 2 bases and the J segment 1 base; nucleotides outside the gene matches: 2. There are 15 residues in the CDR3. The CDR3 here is CATSDSGTGNTEAFF. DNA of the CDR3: TGTGCCACCAGTGATTCCGGGACAGGGAACACTGAAGCTTTCTTT.

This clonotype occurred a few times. The chain's CDR3 is CASRRDTPDEAFF. In DNA form, the CDR3 reads TGTGCCAGCAGACGGGACACCCCTGATGAAGCTTTCTTT. The V and J genes are TRBV12-3 or TRBV12-4 and TRBJ1-1; perhaps TRBD1 as D (6 bases). Trimming left V 6 bases short and J 7 bases short, with 15 bases between. The CDR3 runs 13 residues.

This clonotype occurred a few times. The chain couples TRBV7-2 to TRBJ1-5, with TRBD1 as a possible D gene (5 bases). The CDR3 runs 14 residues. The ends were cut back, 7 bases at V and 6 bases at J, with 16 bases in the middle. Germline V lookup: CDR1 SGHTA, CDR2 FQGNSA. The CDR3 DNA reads TGTGCCAGCACGCCGGGGCAGGGAACTCAGCCCCAGCATTTT. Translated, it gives CASTPGQGTQPQHF.

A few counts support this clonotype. CDR3 amino acids: CASSPGGAYREFF. Here the CDR3 DNA reads TGTGCCAGCAGCCCGGGGGGGGCCTATCGGGAGTTCTTC. The V and J genes are TRBV7-8 and TRBJ2-1, with TRBD2 matching 8 bases. The V and J ends lost 5 bases and 14 bases, in that order; junction bases with no gene match: 11. This CDR3 region has 13 residues. The germline V gene has CDR1 SGHVS and CDR2 FQNEAQ.

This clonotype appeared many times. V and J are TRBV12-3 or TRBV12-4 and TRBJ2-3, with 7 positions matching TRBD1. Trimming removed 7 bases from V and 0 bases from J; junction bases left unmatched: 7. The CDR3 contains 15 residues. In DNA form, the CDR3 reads TGTGCCAGCACCCCACTGGGACAGAGCACAGATACGCAGTATTTT. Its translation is CASTPLGQSTDTQYF.

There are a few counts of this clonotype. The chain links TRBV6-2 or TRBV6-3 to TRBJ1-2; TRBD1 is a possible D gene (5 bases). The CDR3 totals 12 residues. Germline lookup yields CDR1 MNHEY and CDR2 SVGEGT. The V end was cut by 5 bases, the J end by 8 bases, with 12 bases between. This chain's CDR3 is CASSRTLGGYTF. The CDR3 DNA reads TGTGCCAGCAGTAGGACACTGGGCGGCTACACCTTC.

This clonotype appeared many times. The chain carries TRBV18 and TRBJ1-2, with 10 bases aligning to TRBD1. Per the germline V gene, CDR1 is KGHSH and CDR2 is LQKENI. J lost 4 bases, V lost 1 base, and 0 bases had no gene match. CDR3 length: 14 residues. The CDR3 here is CASSPRTGGYGYTF. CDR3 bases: TGTGCCAGCTCACCACGGACAGGGGGCTATGGCTACACCTTC.

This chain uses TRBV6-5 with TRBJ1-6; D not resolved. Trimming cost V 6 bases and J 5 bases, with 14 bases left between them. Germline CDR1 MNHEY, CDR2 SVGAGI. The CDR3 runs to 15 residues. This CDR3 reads CASRRGTSHNSPLHF. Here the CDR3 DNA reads TGTGCCAGCAGGCGGGGTACATCCCATAATTCACCCCTCCACTTT.